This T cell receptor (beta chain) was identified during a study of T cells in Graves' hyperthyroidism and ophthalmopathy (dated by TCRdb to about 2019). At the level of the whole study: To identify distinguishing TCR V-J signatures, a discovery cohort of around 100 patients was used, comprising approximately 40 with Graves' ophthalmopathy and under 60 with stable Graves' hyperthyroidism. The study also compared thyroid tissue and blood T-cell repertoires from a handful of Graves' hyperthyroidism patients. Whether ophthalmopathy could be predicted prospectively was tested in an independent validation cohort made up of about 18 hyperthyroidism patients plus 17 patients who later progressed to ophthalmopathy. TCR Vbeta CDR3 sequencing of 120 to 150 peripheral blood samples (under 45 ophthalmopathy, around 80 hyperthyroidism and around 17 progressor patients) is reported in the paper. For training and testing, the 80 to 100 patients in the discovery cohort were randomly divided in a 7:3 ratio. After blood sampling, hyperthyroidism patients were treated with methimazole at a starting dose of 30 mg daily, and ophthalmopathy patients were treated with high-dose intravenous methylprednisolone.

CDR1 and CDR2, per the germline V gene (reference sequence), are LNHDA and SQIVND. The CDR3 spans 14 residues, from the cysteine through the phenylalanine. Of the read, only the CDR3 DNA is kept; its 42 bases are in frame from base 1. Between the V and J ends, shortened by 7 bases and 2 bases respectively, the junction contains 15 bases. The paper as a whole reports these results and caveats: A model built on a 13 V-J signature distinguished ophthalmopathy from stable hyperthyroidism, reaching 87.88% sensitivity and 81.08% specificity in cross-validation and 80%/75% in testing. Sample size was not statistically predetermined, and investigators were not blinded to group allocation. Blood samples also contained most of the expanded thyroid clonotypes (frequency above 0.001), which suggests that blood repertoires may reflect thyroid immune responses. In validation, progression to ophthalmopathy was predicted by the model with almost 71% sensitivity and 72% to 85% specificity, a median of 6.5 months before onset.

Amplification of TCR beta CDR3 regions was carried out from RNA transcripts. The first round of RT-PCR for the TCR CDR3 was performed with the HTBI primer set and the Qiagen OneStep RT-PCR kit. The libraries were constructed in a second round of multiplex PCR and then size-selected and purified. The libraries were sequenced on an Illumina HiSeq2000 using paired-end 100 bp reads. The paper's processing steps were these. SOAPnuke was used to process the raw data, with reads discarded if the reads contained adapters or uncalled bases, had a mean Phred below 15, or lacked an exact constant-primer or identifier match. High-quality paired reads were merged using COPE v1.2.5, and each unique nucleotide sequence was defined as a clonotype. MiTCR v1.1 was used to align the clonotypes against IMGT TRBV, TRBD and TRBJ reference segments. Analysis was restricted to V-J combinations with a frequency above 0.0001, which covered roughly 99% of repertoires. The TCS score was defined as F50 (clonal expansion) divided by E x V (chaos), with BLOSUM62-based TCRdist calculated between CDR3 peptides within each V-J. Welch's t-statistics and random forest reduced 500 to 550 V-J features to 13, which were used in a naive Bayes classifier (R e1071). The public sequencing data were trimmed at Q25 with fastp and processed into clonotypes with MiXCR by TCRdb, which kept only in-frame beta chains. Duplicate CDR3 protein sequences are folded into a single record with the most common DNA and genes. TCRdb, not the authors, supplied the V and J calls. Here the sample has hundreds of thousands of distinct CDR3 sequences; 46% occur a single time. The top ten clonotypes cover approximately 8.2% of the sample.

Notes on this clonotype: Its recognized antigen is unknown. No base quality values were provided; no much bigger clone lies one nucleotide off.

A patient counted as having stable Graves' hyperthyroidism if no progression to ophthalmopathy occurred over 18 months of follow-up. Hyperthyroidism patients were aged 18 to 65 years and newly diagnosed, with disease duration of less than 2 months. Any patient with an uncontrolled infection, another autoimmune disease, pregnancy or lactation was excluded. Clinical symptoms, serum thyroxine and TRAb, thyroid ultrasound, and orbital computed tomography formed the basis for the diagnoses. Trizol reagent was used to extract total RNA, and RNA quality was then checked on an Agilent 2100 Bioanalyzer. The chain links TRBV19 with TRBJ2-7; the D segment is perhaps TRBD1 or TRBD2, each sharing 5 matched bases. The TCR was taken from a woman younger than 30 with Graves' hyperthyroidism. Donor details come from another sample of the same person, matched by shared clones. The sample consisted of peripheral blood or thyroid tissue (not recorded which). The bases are TGTGCCAGTAACATAGGGCAGGGAGCCTACGAGCAGTACTTC. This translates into CASNIGQGAYEQYF.